This T cell receptor beta chain was recorded in a study of CD8+CD57+ T cells in acquired aplastic anemia. About this clonotype itself: Mismatch with germline at one junction end may stem from a read error.

Genomic DNA, the template, was used for profiling of the TCR beta VDJ and CDR3. MiXCR, run by TCRdb on the reads, gives a single entry per CDR3 protein. In the table there are some 82,000 distinct CDR3 sequences, over 35% of which are singletons. Sample: sorted CD4+, CD8+, or CD8+CD57+ T cells (not recorded which) from PBMCs. The TCR comes from a human donor in good health, serving as a control.

The chain's CDR3 is CASEGTSSHEQYF. CDR3 sequence (DNA): TGTGCCAGCGAAGGGACGAGCTCCCACGAGCAGTACTTC. V is TRBV2 and J is TRBJ2-7, with D possibly called TRBD1 or TRBD2 (5 bases each). This CDR3 contains 13 residues. Looked up from germline, CDR1 is SNHLY and CDR2 is FYNNEI.